What follows are 22 T cell receptor beta chains derived from one specimen sequenced in a study of T cells in Graves' hyperthyroidism and ophthalmopathy. TCR beta CDR3 regions were amplified from RNA. A first-round RT-PCR of the TCR CDR3 used the HTBI primer set. TCRdb reprocessed the multiplex PCR reads with MiXCR, giving one entry per CDR3 protein. This table holds about 520,000 distinct CDR3 sequences, around a quarter found once. The specimen was blood. The receptors were sampled from a woman in her thirties with Graves' ophthalmopathy.

The sample holds many counts of this clonotype. V usage is TRBV30 and J usage is TRBJ2-2; a weak D match, TRBD2 (5 bases). The germline gives CDR1 GTSNPN, CDR2 SVGIG (reference sequence). Trimming removed 2 bases at V and 1 base at J, with 11 bases between. There are 15 residues in the CDR3. The CDR3 loop reads CAWSLGGWNTGELFF. DNA for the CDR3: TGTGCCTGGAGTTTGGGCGGGTGGAACACCGGGGAGCTGTTTTTT.

The table lists this clonotype with many counts. One end of the junction varies from germline; a read error may be responsible. The CDR3 sequence: CASSFNMNTEAFF. In DNA form, the CDR3 reads TGTGCCAGCAGCTTTAACATGAACACTGAAGCTTTCTTT. The gene calls are TRBV5-1 and TRBJ1-1; D not certain. CDR1 and CDR2 (germline): SGHRS, YFSETQ. CDR3 size: 13 residues.

The chain recombines TRBV18 with TRBJ2-2, with 7 bases aligning to TRBD1. V was clipped by 2 bases and J by 0 bases; unmatched bases: 3. The CDR3 loop spans 16 amino acids. Germline CDR1 and CDR2: KGHSH and LQKENI. CDR3 nucleotide sequence: TGTGCCAGCTCACCAAGGGGGACAGCGAACACCGGGGAGCTGTTTTTT. This codes for CASSPRGTANTGELFF.

The V and J genes are TRBV12-3 or TRBV12-4 and TRBJ1-2; possible D gene TRBD1, 6 bases. V dropped 10 bases and J dropped 8 bases, with 17 bases sitting between them. The CDR3 extends over 12 amino acids. CDR3 coding DNA: TGTGCCACCGACCGGGGGGGCGACGGCTACACCTTC. Translation gives CATDRGGDGYTF.

This clonotype appeared many times. It may be a read error: a sequence one base away is much more abundant. This sequence joins TRBV27 and TRBJ1-1, with a tentative D call TRBD1 (6 bases). The CDR3 has 14 amino acids. Germline V gene sequence: CDR1 MNHEY, CDR2 SMNVEV (reference sequence). The CDR3 bases are TGTGGCAGCAGTCTCCGGGACAAGAACACTGAAGCTTTCTTT. Its translation: CGSSLRDKNTEAFF.

This clonotype was counted many times. The genes are TRBV12-3 or TRBV12-4 and TRBJ2-7; no reliable D call. The V end lost 2 bases, the J end lost 3 bases, and 5 bases lay between the germline ends. This CDR3 region has 12 residues. CDR3 nucleotide sequence: TGTGCCAGCAGTTTAAATGGCTACGAGCAGTACTTC. It codes for CASSLNGYEQYF.

CDR3 sequence (DNA): TGTGCCAGCAGTTTATCGGGAGCGAGTTCACCCCTCCACTTT. Protein product: CASSLSGASSPLHF. The chain links TRBV12-3 or TRBV12-4 to TRBJ1-6; D ambiguous. The CDR3 is 14 residues long. Trimming pared 2 bases from V and 9 bases from J, leaving 11 bases between.

This clonotype was seen ten or more times. V gene TRBV6-5 combines with J gene TRBJ1-2; the match to TRBD1 covers 10 bases. Per germline, CDR1 MNHEY and CDR2 SVGAGI. The CDR3 consists of 15 residues. V shed 7 bases and J 0 bases; nucleotides not matched to a gene: 5. The CDR3 region has the DNA TGTGCCAGCATCCCTGGACAGGGGGCTAACTATGGCTACACCTTC. This translates into CASIPGQGANYGYTF.

This clonotype was observed many times. The chain is built from TRBV12-3 or TRBV12-4 and TRBJ2-2, with a weak D call TRBD2 (6 bases). V lost 5 bases and J lost 7, with 14 bases in between. The CDR3 runs to 14 residues. The CDR3 reads CASSTPAGRGELFF. The CDR3, as DNA: TGTGCCAGCAGTACCCCAGCGGGCCGCGGGGAGCTGTTTTTT.

This clonotype was counted many times. V and J are TRBV6-1 and TRBJ2-4; D not resolved. The CDR3 runs to 15 residues. Germline V CDR1 and CDR2: MNHNS, SASEGT. The V gene lost 3 bases and the J gene lost 0 bases, with 9 bases spanning the gap. CDR3 coding DNA: TGTGCCAGCAGTGACCTACAAGTAGCCAAAAACATTCAGTACTTC. Translating gives CASSDLQVAKNIQYF.

On this clonotype: A much larger clone lies one base from this, so it may be a read error. The chain links TRBV24-1 to TRBJ1-5, with 7 positions matching TRBD1. Germline V CDR1 and CDR2: KGHDR, SFDVKD. The CDR3 sequence is 13 residues long. CDR3 region: CASSGGGPQPQHF. CDR3 nucleotides: TGTGCCTCCAGTGGAGGGGGCCCACAGCCCCAGCATTTT.

This clonotype appeared many times. This chain joins TRBV4-3 and TRBJ2-7; D is perhaps TRBD2 (6 bases). The CDR3 runs 15 residues. V was trimmed by 1 base and J by 1 base, leaving 11 bases between them. Germline CDR1 and CDR2: LGHNA and YSLEER. CDR3 region: CASSQGSSGSYEQYF. DNA of the CDR3: TGCGCCAGCAGCCAAGGTAGTAGCGGTTCCTACGAGCAGTACTTC.

The gene calls are TRBV7-9 and TRBJ1-2; 7 nucleotides line up with TRBD1. V gave up 3 bases and J gave up 0 bases; unmatched junction bases: 4. CDR3 length: 15 amino acids. From germline, CDR1 is SEHNR and CDR2 FQNEAQ (reference sequence). The CDR3: CASSFYRGTNYGYTF. The CDR3, as DNA: TGTGCCAGCAGCTTCTACAGGGGCACTAACTATGGCTACACCTTC.

This clonotype was seen many times. V usage is TRBV9 and J usage is TRBJ2-5; D call uncertain. The CDR3 loop spans 14 amino acids. Trimming stripped 6 bases from V and 5 bases from J, with 17 bases between. The germline CDR1 and CDR2 sequences are SGDLS and YYNGEE. The CDR3 nucleotides are TGTGCCAGCAACCTCGGTGCGATCGGGGAGACCCAGTACTTC. Protein product: CASNLGAIGETQYF.

This clonotype has only a few counts. V is TRBV10-1 and J is TRBJ2-5; 9 nucleotides align to TRBD2. V shed 8 bases and J 2 bases; nucleotides not matched to a gene: 6. The germline V gene has CDR1 WNHNN and CDR2 SYGVQD (reference sequence). The CDR3 sequence is 14 residues long. CDR3 coding DNA: TGCGCCAGCGATCCGGGACTAGCTCAAGAGACCCAGTACTTC. Translated, it gives CASDPGLAQETQYF.

The rearrangement uses TRBV5-1 and TRBJ2-7, with no clear D. The length of the CDR3 is 13 residues. The V gene lost 4 bases and the J gene lost 7 bases, with 15 bases spanning the gap. CDR1 is SGHRS and CDR2 is YFSETQ in the germline V gene. The CDR3 nucleotides read TGCGCCAGCAGCCCCACTACGGGTTTTGAGCAGTACTTC. It yields the protein CASSPTTGFEQYF.

This clonotype showed up many times. The chain couples TRBV9 to TRBJ2-7; 9 nucleotides line up with TRBD1. J lost 2 bases, V lost 0 bases, and 6 bases had no gene match. The germline CDR1 and CDR2 sequences are SGDLS and YYNGEE. The CDR3 extends over 16 amino acids. CDR3: CASSVDSGQGPYEQYF. CDR3 sequence (DNA): TGTGCCAGCAGCGTAGATTCGGGACAGGGCCCCTACGAGCAGTACTTC.

This clonotype came up many times. CDR3: CASSYATGDYAGANVLTF. As DNA, the CDR3 is TGCGCCAGCAGCTATGCAACCGGGGACTACGCTGGGGCCAACGTCCTGACTTTC. The chain has TRBV5-1 and TRBJ2-6, with 7 bases identical to TRBD2. CDR3 size: 18 residues. Germline assignment: CDR1 SGHRS and CDR2 YFSETQ. With V trimmed by 3 bases and J by 2 bases, 11 bases remained unmatched. The entire variable domain, with the rest obtained from reference TRBV5-1 and TRBJ2-6, is as follows: KAGVTQTPRYLIKTRGQQVTLSCSPISGHRSVSWYQQTPGQGLQFLFEYFSETQRNKGNFPGRFSGRQFSNSRSEMNVSTLELGDSALYLCASSYATGDYAGANVLTFGAGSRLTVL.

This chain connects TRBV6-2 or TRBV6-3 to TRBJ2-7, with 12 bases aligning to TRBD2. V dropped 0 bases and J dropped 2; count of bases not matched to a gene: 8. There are 18 residues in the CDR3. From germline, CDR1 is MNHEY and CDR2 SVGEGT. CDR3: CASSYSRPSGGETYEQYF. CDR3 sequence (DNA): TGTGCCAGCAGTTACTCTAGGCCTAGCGGGGGGGAAACCTACGAGCAGTACTTC.

In its sample, this clonotype was seen many times. This chain uses TRBV2 with TRBJ1-5, with D hard to call. The germline V and J ends were trimmed by 7 bases and 1 base, with 11 bases remaining between them. Per the germline V gene, CDR1 is SNHLY and CDR2 is FYNNEI. This CDR3 contains 14 residues. CDR3 amino acids: CASISGKSNQPQHF. The CDR3 DNA reads TGTGCCAGCATTTCCGGGAAGAGCAATCAGCCCCAGCATTTT.

J is TRBJ2-7 and V is TRBV6-1; 7 nucleotides line up with TRBD1. V shed 8 bases and J 3 bases; nucleotides not matched to a gene: 7. The CDR3 runs 13 residues. From germline, CDR1 is MNHNS and CDR2 SASEGT. DNA of the CDR3: TGTGCCAGCTCCGGGACAGAACTCTACGAGCAGTACTTC. Protein product: CASSGTELYEQYF.

The rearrangement uses TRBV20-1 and TRBJ2-7, with 9 bases identical to TRBD1. Germline loops: CDR1 DFQATT, CDR2 SNEGSKA (reference sequence). V trimming: 6 bases; J trimming: 1 base; junction bases outside the gene matches: 7. The CDR3 spans 14 residues. The CDR3 nucleotides are TGCAGTGCACGAACCGGGACAGGGTCCTACGAGCAGTACTTC. The encoded protein is CSARTGTGSYEQYF.